This TCR beta chain was sequenced for a study of OX40 agonist ivuxolimab in advanced cancers. The table came from immunoSEQ multiplex PCR; TCRdb's copy has only in-frame clones and leaves some out. The top ten hold 3.4% of the sample, which has 40,000 to 55,000 clones, over 75% seen once. Germline CDR1 reads LNHDA; CDR2 reads SQIVND (reference sequence). Trimming at V came to 7 bases and at J to 5 bases, leaving 13 bases not matched to a gene. This CDR3 has 15 residues. Regarding this clone: No antigen is known for it.

General observations from the study: There were, on average, more expanded clones in CD8+ T cells than in CD4+.

The chain combines TRBV19 with TRBJ1-2, with 7 bases that match TRBD1. The sample here was CD4+ or CD8+ T cells sorted from blood, taken in a trial of the OX40 agonist ivuxolimab. The TCR sequence derives from an adult with an advanced solid tumor such as melanoma, head and neck, liver or kidney cancer. CDR3 sequence: CASTPGQIDAYGYTF. The DNA for the CDR3 is TGTGCCAGTACCCCGGGACAGATTGACGCATATGGCTACACCTTC.